This T cell receptor beta chain is drawn from a study of T cells expressing NK-cell markers. As for the study in general: Sorted CD3+CD56+NKG2C+, CD3+CD56+NKG2C- and CD3+CD56-NKG2C+ T cells provided the TCR beta repertoires.

The CDR3 contains 19 residues. TCRdb processed the 5' RACE reads again and assigns one entry to each CDR3 protein, with no DNA. This sample carries hundreds of thousands of distinct CDR3 sequences, with roughly 3.6% going to the ten biggest clones. This clonotype was sampled from a young man in good health. Sequenced sample: blood T cells: a sorted CD56 or NKG2C T cell subset, CD4+ or CD8+ T cells, or bulk PBMC T cells (not recorded which). The J gene is TRBJ2-1, the V gene TRBV12-3 or TRBV12-4; the TRBD2 assignment by TCRdb is unverifiable without DNA. This chain's CDR3 is CASSPEPGLAGLTYNEQFF.